This T cell receptor (beta chain) was sequenced in a study of high-grade serous ovarian cancer treatment subgroups (dated by TCRdb to about 2021). A note on the overall study: A mean of about 14,000 reads and about 7,500 unique TCR beta rearrangements per sample was generated by sequencing. The study examined TCR beta repertoires in high-grade serous ovarian cancer patients who were grouped under a laparoscopic triage algorithm by complete gross resection or by neoadjuvant chemotherapy response. The cohort comprised approximately 30 patients: roughly 10 with no residual disease after primary surgery (R0), roughly 10 excellent NACT responders, and roughly 10 poor NACT responders. Each patient contributed one primary tumor and two metastatic tumor samples, giving approximately 91 samples in total.

Points on this clone: The antigen it recognizes is unknown. Per-base qualities were not stored, and no clone one base away is much larger.

High-throughput TCR profiling via ImmunoSEQ was performed on the 100 or so tumor samples. The authors' analysis ran thus. To measure repertoire diversity, the metrics used were richness (unique productive sequences), clonality, evenness and relatedness, and the Bhattacharyya coefficient was used to assess similarity between samples. A sensitivity analysis excluded TCRs with fewer than two reads and gave consistent conclusions. TCRdb holds this immuneACCESS table with in-frame rearrangements only. Some clones are missing; in checked studies, unresolved V genes explain under half, and the rest has no known cause. V, J and clone size derive from that table, while D and trimming were established from the DNA sequence. In this sample the table shows some 33,000 clones, approximately 81% of which occur a single time. Approximately 3% of the sample is held by the ten biggest clonotypes. The germline V gene (reference sequence) yields SGHNT for CDR1 and YYREEE for CDR2. Trimming takes 3 bases from V and 4 bases from J, and the germline ends sit 22 bases apart. The CDR3 contains 17 residues, cysteine and phenylalanine counted. The kept DNA is CDR3 alone, 51 bases in frame from the first base.

Overall results and qualifications from the work: Because bulk tumor TCR sequencing provided no spatial information, insight into HGSC tumor complexity and diversity was limited. Repertoire similarity between tumors from the same patient ranged from roughly 0.095 to 0.85, while tumors from different patients showed almost no similarity. TCR clonal relatedness showed a positive correlation with neoantigen level and a trend toward positive correlation with copy number variation and mutation load from whole-genome sequencing. The TCR repertoire analyses centered on CDR3, and CDR1 and CDR2 were not analyzed.

Tumor samples were obtained before definitive surgery or chemotherapy. Genomic DNA extraction was performed by the MD Anderson Biospecimen Extraction Resource, and TCR sequencing was carried out by the MD Anderson Cancer Genomics Laboratory. The TCR comes from a human donor with high-grade serous ovarian cancer. Material for sequencing was tumor tissue. The V gene is TRBV5-4 and the J gene is TRBJ1-1; the D region possibly corresponds to TRBD1 (5 bases align). The DNA sequence is as follows: TGTGCCAGCAGCTCCGGAGGGCCCCGGGGACGAACCACTGAAGCTTTCTTT. This sequence encodes CASSSGGPRGRTTEAFF.